The 30 T cell receptor beta chains presented below share a single source sample, sequenced in a study of Ad26.COV2.S vaccination and SARS-CoV-2 variants. Profiled with immunoSEQ multiplex PCR; TCRdb holds only in-frame clones, not every one. The sample has around 370,000 clones, about 90% seen once. The material sequenced was peripheral blood, taken after recovery from COVID-19. These receptors were collected from a human donor who had recovered from COVID-19.

The V call is TRBV2, the J call TRBJ1-2, with TRBD1 matching 7 bases. V lost 7 bases and J lost 3; bases outside the gene matches: 5. Germline CDR1 SNHLY, CDR2 FYNNEI. The CDR3 totals 13 residues. CDR3 nucleotides: TGTGCCAGCATGTTCAGGGGGGACTATGGCTACACCTTC. Translated, it gives CASMFRGDYGYTF. The full variable domain, rest sourced from reference TRBV2 and TRBJ1-2, is EPEVTQTPSHQVTQMGQEVILRCVPISNHLYFYWYRQILGQKVEFLVSFYNNEISEKSEIFDDQFSVERPDGSNFTLKIRSTKLEDSAMYFCASMFRGDYGYTFGSGTRLTVV.

CDR3 bases: TGTGCCAGCTCACCCGGAGGGAGCCATGGCTACACCTTC. Amino acids: CASSPGGSHGYTF. The rearrangement uses TRBV18 and TRBJ1-2, with D unresolved. The CDR3 length is 13 residues. The V gene's germline CDR1 is KGHSH and CDR2 LQKENI. The V gene lost 3 bases and the J gene lost 6 bases, with 11 bases spanning the gap.

The V call is TRBV19, the J call TRBJ2-2; 9 bases are shared with TRBD2. Trimming cost V 10 bases and J 0 bases; bases outside gene matches: 3. CDR3 size: 14 residues. CDR1 and CDR2 from the germline V gene are LNHDA and SQIVND (reference sequence). The CDR3 DNA is TGTGCCACAAAGCGGGGGGCGAACACCGGGGAGCTGTTTTTT. Translation: CATKRGANTGELFF.

The rearrangement links TRBV19 to TRBJ2-1; 10 nucleotides line up with TRBD2. V lost 8 bases, J lost 2 bases, and 9 bases stayed unmatched. Per the germline V gene, CDR1 is LNHDA and CDR2 is SQIVND (reference sequence). CDR3 size: 16 residues. The chain's CDR3 is CASEDLAGGPYNEQFF. In nucleotides, the CDR3 is TGTGCCAGTGAAGATTTAGCGGGGGGACCCTACAATGAGCAGTTCTTC.

V gene TRBV4-3 combines with J gene TRBJ2-1; TRBD1 might be the D (7 bases). CDR3 size: 14 residues. CDR1 and CDR2 (germline): LGHNA, YSLEER. The V end lost 4 bases, the J end lost 9 bases, and 16 bases lay between the germline ends. In DNA form, the CDR3 reads TGCGCCAGCAGCCCAGGAGGGGGCCGGGGTGAGCAGTTCTTC. Protein: CASSPGGGRGEQFF.

The rearrangement joins TRBV5-3 to TRBJ2-2; tentatively, D is TRBD2 (5 bases). TRBV5-3 is assigned to the ORF class and has an uncertain function. Trimming took 1 base from V and 2 from J, leaving 6 bases between them. This CDR3 is 14 amino acids long. The CDR3: CARSLRGNTGELFF. CDR3 DNA sequence: TGTGCCAGAAGCTTGCGGGGAAACACCGGGGAGCTGTTTTTT.

This chain links TRBV3-1 (or the pseudogene TRBV3-2) with TRBJ2-2, with D perhaps TRBD2 (7 bases). Germline-derived CDR1 and CDR2 are LGHDT and YNNKEL (reference sequence). This CDR3 is 17 amino acids long. V was cut by 1 base and J by 4 bases, with 16 bases left in between. The CDR3, as DNA: TGTGCCAGCAGCCAAGGGGTCGCGGGGGCCGGCACCGGGGAGCTGTTTTTT. This sequence encodes CASSQGVAGAGTGELFF.

The rearrangement joins TRBV5-8 to TRBJ2-5, with D possibly TRBD2 on 6 matching bases. CDR1 SGHTS and CDR2 YDEGEE come from the germline V gene. The CDR3 totals 17 residues. V shed 4 bases and J shed 6 bases, with 25 bases lying between them. CDR3 in amino acids: CASSHRLTGTLGQTQYF. The CDR3 coding sequence is TGTGCCAGCAGCCATCGACTTACCGGGACTCTTGGACAGACCCAGTACTTC.

This chain uses TRBV5-4 with TRBJ2-1, with D uncertain. CDR1 SGHNT and CDR2 YYREEE come from the germline V gene (reference sequence). This CDR3 is 15 amino acids long. The V and J ends lost 0 bases and 4 bases respectively, with 11 bases between them. CDR3 protein: CASSLEALPYNEQFF. The DNA for the CDR3 is TGTGCCAGCAGCTTGGAAGCTCTCCCTTACAATGAGCAGTTCTTC.

The V gene is TRBV4-2, the J gene TRBJ2-3, with D uncertain. Germline-derived CDR1 and CDR2 are LGHNA and YNFKEQ. CDR3 length: 13 residues. The V gene lost 0 bases and the J gene lost 3 bases, with 4 bases spanning the gap. CDR3 in DNA: TGTGCCAGCAGCCAAGATCAGACAGATACGCAGTATTTT. Protein sequence: CASSQDQTDTQYF.

The rearrangement joins TRBV27 to TRBJ1-5, with D uncertain. The germline V and J ends were trimmed by 3 bases and 6 bases, with 18 bases remaining between them. Per the germline V gene, CDR1 is MNHEY and CDR2 is SMNVEV (reference sequence). This CDR3 region has 16 residues. CDR3 DNA sequence: TGTGCCAGCAGTTTCTCCTGGGAGGCAGCGGGTCAGCCCCAGCATTTT. It translates to CASSFSWEAAGQPQHF.

This clone was recorded once. The V gene is TRBV10-3, the J gene TRBJ1-1; the D gene is possibly TRBD1 (5 bases). The CDR3 length is 14 residues. Trimming left V 4 bases short and J 12 bases short, with 21 bases between. Germline-derived CDR1 and CDR2 are ENHRY and SYGVKD. The CDR3 region is CAISGTLGAWWPFF. In nucleotides, the CDR3 is TGTGCCATCAGTGGGACTCTCGGGGCTTGGTGGCCTTTCTTT.

V and J are TRBV7-9 and TRBJ1-2, with D hard to call. There are 14 residues in the CDR3. V was trimmed by 0 bases and J by 8 bases, leaving 13 bases between them. Germline V lookup: CDR1 SEHNR, CDR2 FQNEAQ (reference sequence). CDR3 residues: CASSLALTPVGYTF. Written as DNA, the CDR3 is TGTGCCAGCAGCTTAGCGCTGACTCCAGTGGGCTACACCTTC.

This chain joins TRBV27 and TRBJ2-6, with D hard to call. The CDR3 spans 15 residues. CDR1 is MNHEY and CDR2 is SMNVEV in the germline V gene (reference sequence). The ends were cut back, 6 bases at V and 0 bases at J, with 9 bases in the middle. CDR3 protein: CASSLKHSGANVLTF. The CDR3 DNA follows: TGTGCCAGCAGCCTGAAACACTCTGGGGCCAACGTCCTGACTTTC.

The V call is TRBV6-4, the J call TRBJ1-1; the D gene is possibly TRBD1 (5 bases). Trimming removed 4 bases at V and 5 bases at J, with 14 bases between. The germline gives CDR1 MRHNA, CDR2 SNTAGT. The CDR3 has 14 amino acids. The CDR3: CASSAVGGETEAFF. The CDR3 region has the DNA TGTGCCAGCAGTGCGGTGGGGGGAGAAACTGAAGCTTTCTTT.

The genes are TRBV4-3 and TRBJ1-2; maybe TRBD1 (6 bases). Trimming removed 2 bases from V and 4 bases from J, with 14 bases in between. CDR1 LGHNA and CDR2 YSLEER come from the germline V gene. This CDR3 is 15 amino acids long. Written as DNA, the CDR3 is TGCGCCAGCAGCCAATCTTCAGGGGTCGTCTATGGCTACACCTTC. It yields the protein CASSQSSGVVYGYTF.

The rearrangement uses TRBV9 and TRBJ1-1; tentatively, D is TRBD1 (5 bases). Per germline, CDR1 SGDLS and CDR2 YYNGEE. This CDR3 has 17 residues. V gave up 3 bases and J gave up 4 bases, with 22 bases separating them. CDR3 sequence reads: CASSGLEQEGYGTEAFF. CDR3 sequence (DNA): TGTGCCAGCAGCGGCCTGGAGCAGGAGGGGTATGGCACTGAAGCTTTCTTT. The full variable domain, rest sourced from reference TRBV9 and TRBJ1-1, is DSGVTQTPKHLITATGQRVTLRCSPRSGDLSVYWYQQSLDQGLQFLIQYYNGEERAKGNILERFSAQQFPDLHSELNLSSLELGDSALYFCASSGLEQEGYGTEAFFGQGTRLTVV.

The rearrangement links TRBV28 to TRBJ1-5; D is possibly TRBD1 (5 bases). Germline V gene sequence: CDR1 MDHEN, CDR2 SYDVKM. V gave up 6 bases and J gave up 2 bases, with 14 bases separating them. The CDR3 is 15 amino acids. The chain's CDR3 is CASRGGGAGNQPQHF. CDR3 nucleotides: TGTGCCAGCAGGGGTGGGGGTGCGGGCAATCAGCCCCAGCATTTT.

The chain links TRBV27 to TRBJ1-6; the D gene is possibly TRBD1 (5 bases). The V gene lost 1 base and the J gene lost 6 bases, with 13 bases spanning the gap. The CDR3 contains 16 residues. Germline V lookup: CDR1 MNHEY, CDR2 SMNVEV (reference sequence). The CDR3 region is CASSLLGVGSNSPLHF. The CDR3 DNA reads as TGTGCCAGCAGTTTATTGGGGGTCGGCTCTAATTCACCCCTCCACTTT.

The genes are TRBV11-3 and TRBJ2-2, with 8 nucleotides matching TRBD2. With 4 bases clipped from V and 4 bases from J, the junction kept 11 bases outside the gene matches. This CDR3 is built from 17 residues. Germline lookup yields CDR1 SGHNT and CDR2 YENEEA. The CDR3 loop is CASSSPTGGPATGELFF. The CDR3 nucleotides are TGTGCCAGCAGCTCCCCCACGGGGGGGCCGGCCACCGGGGAGCTGTTTTTT.

The rearrangement joins TRBV19 to TRBJ1-1; D not resolved. This CDR3 is 13 amino acids long. Trimming stripped 7 bases from V and 1 base from J, with 10 bases between. Germline loops: CDR1 LNHDA, CDR2 SQIVND (reference sequence). CDR3 in amino acids: CASTQSWNTEAFF. The CDR3 DNA reads as TGTGCCAGTACCCAGAGTTGGAACACTGAAGCTTTCTTT. Based on the CDR3 plus reference TRBV19 and TRBJ1-1, the full variable domain is DGGITQSPKYLFRKEGQNVTLSCEQNLNHDAMYWYRQDPGQGLRLIYYSQIVNDFQKGDIAEGYSVSREKKESFPLTVTSAQKNPTAFYLCASTQSWNTEAFFGQGTRLTVV.

The V gene is TRBV2, the J gene TRBJ1-2; 8 nucleotides agree with TRBD1. V lost 4 bases to trimming and J lost 0 bases; unmatched junction nucleotides: 1. Germline CDR1 reads SNHLY; CDR2 reads FYNNEI. The CDR3 is 14 amino acids. DNA of the CDR3: TGTGCCAGCAGTGGACAGGGGCCTAACTATGGCTACACCTTC. The encoded protein is CASSGQGPNYGYTF.

The chain is built from TRBV9 and TRBJ1-2; no reliable D call. V lost 0 bases and J lost 4, with 7 bases in between. Germline CDR1 and CDR2: SGDLS and YYNGEE. The CDR3 has 13 residues. The DNA for the CDR3 is TGTGCCAGCAGCGTAGAAGGGCTCTATGGCTACACCTTC. Its translation: CASSVEGLYGYTF.

In regard to this clone: The sample carries other DNA sequences with the same CDR3. The chain couples TRBV6-5 to TRBJ2-7; D is perhaps TRBD1 (6 bases). The CDR3 is 12 amino acids. V lost 4 bases and J 3 bases, leaving 7 bases between the germline ends. The germline gives CDR1 MNHEY, CDR2 SVGAGI. The CDR3 region has the DNA TGTGCCAGCAGTTTGACAGGCTACGAGCAGTACTTC. This sequence encodes CASSLTGYEQYF.

The chain couples TRBV2 to TRBJ1-2, with D hard to call. Between the trimmed V and J ends, which lost 3 bases and 3 bases, there was a span of 8 bases. The CDR3 has 13 amino acids. Germline V lookup: CDR1 SNHLY, CDR2 FYNNEI. This CDR3 reads CASSDAGDYGYTF. The CDR3 DNA follows: TGTGCCAGCAGTGATGCAGGAGACTATGGCTACACCTTC.

This chain uses TRBV3-1 (or the pseudogene TRBV3-2) with TRBJ2-1, with no clear D. This CDR3 is built from 13 residues. Germline V gene sequence: CDR1 LGHDT, CDR2 YNNKEL (reference sequence). Trimming left V 0 bases short and J 4 bases short, with 4 bases between. This chain's CDR3 is CASSQDGYNEQFF. CDR3 bases: TGTGCCAGCAGCCAAGATGGATACAATGAGCAGTTCTTC.

The gene calls are TRBV29-1 and TRBJ2-7; 7 positions agree with TRBD1. The ends lost 6 bases at V and 3 bases at J; junction bases unmatched: 11. CDR1 and CDR2 (germline): SQVTM, ANQGSEA. The CDR3 covers 14 residues. The CDR3 loop reads CSVGNDRENYEQYF. CDR3 nucleotides: TGCAGCGTGGGGAATGACAGGGAAAACTACGAGCAGTACTTC.

This CDR3 is CASRAGGYYEQYF. For the CDR3, the DNA is TGTGCCAGCAGAGCGGGGGGCTACTACGAGCAGTACTTC. The chain recombines TRBV27 with TRBJ2-7, with 9 bases matching TRBD2. The CDR3 extends over 13 amino acids. V shed 6 bases, J shed 3 bases, and the junction held 3 bases outside the gene matches. Germline-derived CDR1 and CDR2 are MNHEY and SMNVEV (reference sequence).

This chain joins TRBV6-5 and TRBJ2-1; D perhaps matches TRBD1 (5 bases). CDR1 is MNHEY and CDR2 is SVGAGI in the germline V gene. V lost 5 bases and J 4 bases, leaving 9 bases between the germline ends. This CDR3 has 13 amino acids. In DNA, the CDR3 is TGTGCCAGCAGTATCAGACAGTACAATGAGCAGTTCTTC. It yields the protein CASSIRQYNEQFF.

The chain uses TRBV6-2 or TRBV6-3 and TRBJ2-1; TRBD1 or TRBD2 may be the D gene (5 bases each). From germline, CDR1 is MNHEY and CDR2 SVGEGT. This CDR3 spans 15 amino acids. Trimming took off 2 bases at V and 6 bases at J, with 14 bases between the two ends. The CDR3 protein is CASSYIGTGTNEQFF. Written as DNA, the CDR3 is TGTGCCAGCAGTTACATAGGGACCGGGACCAATGAGCAGTTCTTC.